This record concerns one T cell receptor (beta chain) sequence. TCRdb analysed the 5' RACE reads with MiXCR anew, one entry per CDR3 protein. Seen here are around 30,000 distinct CDR3 sequences, 4.5% to 6% observed once, and the top ten hold about a fifth. This sample was taken from a study of early T cells in non-severe SARS-CoV-2 infection. Germline V gene lookup returns CDR1 LGHDT and CDR2 YNNKEL (reference sequence). V was shortened by 3 bases and J by 9 bases, with 21 bases between the two germline ends. The CDR3 length is 15 residues. The sequenced sample consisted of whole blood. V usage is TRBV3-1 and J usage is TRBJ2-7; D remains ambiguous. This receptor was obtained from an adult who was a healthcare worker with PCR-confirmed SARS-CoV-2 infection or an uninfected control (not recorded which). The CDR3 spells CASSHVKTPRHGQYF. The CDR3 bases are TGTGCCAGCAGCCACGTTAAAACCCCCCGGCATGGGCAGTACTTC.